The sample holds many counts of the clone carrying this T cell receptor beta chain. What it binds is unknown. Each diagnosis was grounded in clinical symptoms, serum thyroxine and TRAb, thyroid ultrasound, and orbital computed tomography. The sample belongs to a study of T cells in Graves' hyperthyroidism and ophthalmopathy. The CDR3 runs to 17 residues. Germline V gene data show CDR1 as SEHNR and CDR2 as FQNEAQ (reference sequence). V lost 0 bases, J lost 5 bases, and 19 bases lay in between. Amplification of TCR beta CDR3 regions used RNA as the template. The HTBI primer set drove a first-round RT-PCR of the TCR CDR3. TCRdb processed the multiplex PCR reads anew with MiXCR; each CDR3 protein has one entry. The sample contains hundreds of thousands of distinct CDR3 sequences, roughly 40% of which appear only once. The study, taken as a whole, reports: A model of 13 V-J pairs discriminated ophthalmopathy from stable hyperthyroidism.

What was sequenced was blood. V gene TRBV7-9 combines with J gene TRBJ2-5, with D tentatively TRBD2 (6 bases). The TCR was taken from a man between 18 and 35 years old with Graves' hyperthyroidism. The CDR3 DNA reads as TGTGCCAGCAGCTTAGCGGGAGGAGCCCTTCTACAGGAGACCCAGTACTTC. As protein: CASSLAGGALLQETQYF.